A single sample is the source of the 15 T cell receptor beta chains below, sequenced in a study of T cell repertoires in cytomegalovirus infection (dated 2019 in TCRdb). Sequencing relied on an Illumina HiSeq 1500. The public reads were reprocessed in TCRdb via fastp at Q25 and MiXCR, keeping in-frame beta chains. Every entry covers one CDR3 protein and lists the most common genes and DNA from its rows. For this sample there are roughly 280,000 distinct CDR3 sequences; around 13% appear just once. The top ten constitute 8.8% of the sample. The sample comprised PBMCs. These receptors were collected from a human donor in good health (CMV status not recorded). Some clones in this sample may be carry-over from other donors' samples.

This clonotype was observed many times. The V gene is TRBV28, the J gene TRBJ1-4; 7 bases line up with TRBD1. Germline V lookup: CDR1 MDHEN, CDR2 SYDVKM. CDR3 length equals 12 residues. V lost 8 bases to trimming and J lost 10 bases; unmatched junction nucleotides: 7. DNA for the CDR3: TGTGCCAGCCAGACAGGGAGCGGAAAACTGTTTTTT. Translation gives CASQTGSGKLFF. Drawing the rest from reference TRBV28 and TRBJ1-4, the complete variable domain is DVKVTQSSRYLVKRTGEKVFLECVQDMDHENMFWYRQDPGLGLRLIYFSYDVKMKEKGDIPEGYSVSREKKERFSLILESASTNQTSMYLCASQTGSGKLFFGSGTQLSVL.

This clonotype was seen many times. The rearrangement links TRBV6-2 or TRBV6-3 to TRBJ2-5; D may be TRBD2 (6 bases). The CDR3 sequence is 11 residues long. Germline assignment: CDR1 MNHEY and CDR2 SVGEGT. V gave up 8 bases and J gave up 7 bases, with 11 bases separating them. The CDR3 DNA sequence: TGTGCCAGCGGAGGGCCGAGGACCCAGTACTTC. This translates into CASGGPRTQYF.

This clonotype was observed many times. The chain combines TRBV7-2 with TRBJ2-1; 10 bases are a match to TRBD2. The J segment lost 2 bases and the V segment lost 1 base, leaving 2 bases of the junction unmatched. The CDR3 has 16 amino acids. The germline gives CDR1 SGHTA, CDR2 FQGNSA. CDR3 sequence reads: CASSLVGLAAYNEQFF. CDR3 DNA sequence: TGTGCCAGCAGCTTAGTCGGACTAGCGGCCTACAATGAGCAGTTCTTC.

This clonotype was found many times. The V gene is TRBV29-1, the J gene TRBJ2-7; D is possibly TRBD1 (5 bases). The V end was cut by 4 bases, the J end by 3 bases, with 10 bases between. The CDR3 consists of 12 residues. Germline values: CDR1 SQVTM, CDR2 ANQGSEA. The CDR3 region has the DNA TGCAGCGTTGGCCAGGGAATCTACGAGCAGTACTTC. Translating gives CSVGQGIYEQYF.

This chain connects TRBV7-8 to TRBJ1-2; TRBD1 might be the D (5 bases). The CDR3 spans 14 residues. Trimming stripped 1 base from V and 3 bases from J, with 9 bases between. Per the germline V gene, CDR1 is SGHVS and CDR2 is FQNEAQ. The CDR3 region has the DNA TGTGCCAGCAGCTTAGACGCAGGGCACTATGGCTACACCTTC. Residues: CASSLDAGHYGYTF.

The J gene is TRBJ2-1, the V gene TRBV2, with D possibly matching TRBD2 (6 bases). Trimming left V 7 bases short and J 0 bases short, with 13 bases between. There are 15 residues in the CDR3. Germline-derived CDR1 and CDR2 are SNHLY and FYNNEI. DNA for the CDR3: TGTGCCAGCAATTTTGGGGGGAGCTCCTACAATGAGCAGTTCTTC. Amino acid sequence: CASNFGGSSYNEQFF.

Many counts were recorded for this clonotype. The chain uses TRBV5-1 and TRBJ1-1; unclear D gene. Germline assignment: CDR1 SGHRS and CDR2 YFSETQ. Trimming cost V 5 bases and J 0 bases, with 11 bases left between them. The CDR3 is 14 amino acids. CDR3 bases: TGCGCCAGCAGTTCTGTACCAATGAACACTGAAGCTTTCTTT. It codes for CASSSVPMNTEAFF.

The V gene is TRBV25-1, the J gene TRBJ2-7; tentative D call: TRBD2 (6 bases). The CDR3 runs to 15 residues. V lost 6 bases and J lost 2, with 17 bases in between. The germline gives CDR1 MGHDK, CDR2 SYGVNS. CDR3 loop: CASSIPGGSTYEQYF. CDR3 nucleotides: TGTGCCAGCAGCATTCCCGGAGGGAGCACCTACGAGCAGTACTTC.

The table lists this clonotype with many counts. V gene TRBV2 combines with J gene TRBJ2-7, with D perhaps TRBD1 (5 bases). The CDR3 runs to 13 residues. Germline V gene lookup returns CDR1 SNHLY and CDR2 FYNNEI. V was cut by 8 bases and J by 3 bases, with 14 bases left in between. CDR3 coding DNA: TGTGCCAGCGCCGACTCAGGGAACTACGAGCAGTACTTC. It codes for CASADSGNYEQYF.

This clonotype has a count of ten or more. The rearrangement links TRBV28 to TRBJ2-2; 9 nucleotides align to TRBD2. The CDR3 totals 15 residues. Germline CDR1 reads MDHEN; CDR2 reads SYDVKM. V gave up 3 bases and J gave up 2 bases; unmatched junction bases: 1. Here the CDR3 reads CASSFLAGNTGELFF. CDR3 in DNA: TGTGCCAGCAGTTTCCTAGCGGGAAACACCGGGGAGCTGTTTTTT.

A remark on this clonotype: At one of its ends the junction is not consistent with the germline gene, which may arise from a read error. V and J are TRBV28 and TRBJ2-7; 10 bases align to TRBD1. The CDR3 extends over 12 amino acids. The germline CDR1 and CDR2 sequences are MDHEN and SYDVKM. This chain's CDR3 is CASRQTGTGDFF. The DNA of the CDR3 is TGTGCCAGCAGGCAAACCGGGACAGGGGACTTTTTC.

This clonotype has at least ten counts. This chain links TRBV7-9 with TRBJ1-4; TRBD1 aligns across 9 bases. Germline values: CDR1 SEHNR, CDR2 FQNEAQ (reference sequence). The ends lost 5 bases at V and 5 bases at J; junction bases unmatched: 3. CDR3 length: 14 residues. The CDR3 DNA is TGTGCCAGCAGCCGCGGACAGGGGAATGAAAAACTGTTTTTT. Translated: CASSRGQGNEKLFF.

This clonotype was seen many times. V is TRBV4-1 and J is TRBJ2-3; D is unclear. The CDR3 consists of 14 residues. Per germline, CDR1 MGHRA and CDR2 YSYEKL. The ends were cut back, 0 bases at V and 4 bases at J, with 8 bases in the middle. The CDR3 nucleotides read TGCGCCAGCAGCCAAGATCCAGTTGCAGATACGCAGTATTTT. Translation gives CASSQDPVADTQYF.

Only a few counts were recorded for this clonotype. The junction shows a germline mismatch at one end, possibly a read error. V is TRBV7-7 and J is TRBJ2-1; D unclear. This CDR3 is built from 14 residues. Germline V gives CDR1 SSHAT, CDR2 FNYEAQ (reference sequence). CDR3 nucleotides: TGTGCTAGCAGCTTAGAAGGGCGCTACAATGAGCAGTTCTTC. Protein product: CASSLEGRYNEQFF.

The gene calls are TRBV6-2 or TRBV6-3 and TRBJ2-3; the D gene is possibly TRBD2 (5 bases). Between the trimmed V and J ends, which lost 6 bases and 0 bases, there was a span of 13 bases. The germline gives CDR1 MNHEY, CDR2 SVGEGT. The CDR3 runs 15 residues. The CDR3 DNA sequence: TGTGCCAGCAGCCGGACTCGCACTAGCACAGATACGCAGTATTTT. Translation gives CASSRTRTSTDTQYF.